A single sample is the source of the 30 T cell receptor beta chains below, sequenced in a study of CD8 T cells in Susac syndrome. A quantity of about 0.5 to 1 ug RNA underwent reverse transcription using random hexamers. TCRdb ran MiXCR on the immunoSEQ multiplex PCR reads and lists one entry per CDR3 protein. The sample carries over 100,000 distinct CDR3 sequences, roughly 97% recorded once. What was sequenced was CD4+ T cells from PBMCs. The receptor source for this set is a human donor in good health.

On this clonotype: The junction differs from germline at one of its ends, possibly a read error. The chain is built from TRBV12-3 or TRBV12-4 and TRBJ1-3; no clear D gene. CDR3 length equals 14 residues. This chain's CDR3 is CASTLGGPGNTIYF. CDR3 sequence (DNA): TGTGCCAGCACTTTAGGAGGACCTGGAAACACCATATATTTT.

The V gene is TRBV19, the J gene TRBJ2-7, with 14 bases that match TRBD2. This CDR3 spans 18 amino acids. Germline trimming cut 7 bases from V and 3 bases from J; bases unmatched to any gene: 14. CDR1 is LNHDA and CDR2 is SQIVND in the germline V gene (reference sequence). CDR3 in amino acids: CASTLGPLTSGRDYEQYF. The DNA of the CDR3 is TGTGCCAGTACCCTAGGCCCTCTGACTAGCGGGAGGGACTACGAGCAGTACTTC. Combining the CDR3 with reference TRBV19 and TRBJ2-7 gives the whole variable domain DGGITQSPKYLFRKEGQNVTLSCEQNLNHDAMYWYRQDPGQGLRLIYYSQIVNDFQKGDIAEGYSVSREKKESFPLTVTSAQKNPTAFYLCASTLGPLTSGRDYEQYFGPGTRLTVT.

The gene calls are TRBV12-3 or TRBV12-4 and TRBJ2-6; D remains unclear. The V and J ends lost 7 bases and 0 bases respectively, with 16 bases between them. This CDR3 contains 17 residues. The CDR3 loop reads CASTPDGGSSGANVLTF. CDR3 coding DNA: TGTGCCAGCACCCCAGACGGCGGATCCTCTGGGGCCAACGTCCTGACTTTC.

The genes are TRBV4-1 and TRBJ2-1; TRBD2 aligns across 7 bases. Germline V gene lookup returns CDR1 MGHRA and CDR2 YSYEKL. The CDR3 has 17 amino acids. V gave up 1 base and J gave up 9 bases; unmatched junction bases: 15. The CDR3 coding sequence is TGCGCCAGCAGCCAAGGTCAGAAGGGCGGGGGAAGTGGTGAGCAGTTCTTC. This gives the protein CASSQGQKGGGSGEQFF.

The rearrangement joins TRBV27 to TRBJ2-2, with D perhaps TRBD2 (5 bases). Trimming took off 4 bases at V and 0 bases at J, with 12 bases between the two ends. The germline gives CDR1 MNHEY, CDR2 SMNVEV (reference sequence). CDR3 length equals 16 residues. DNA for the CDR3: TGTGCCAGCAGTTCCCCCAGAGGGACGAACACCGGGGAGCTGTTTTTT. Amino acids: CASSSPRGTNTGELFF.

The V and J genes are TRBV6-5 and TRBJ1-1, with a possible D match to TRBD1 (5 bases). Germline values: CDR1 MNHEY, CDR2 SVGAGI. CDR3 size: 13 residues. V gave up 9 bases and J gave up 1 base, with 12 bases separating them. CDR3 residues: CASQGWQNTEAFF. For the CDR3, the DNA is TGTGCCAGTCAGGGTTGGCAGAACACTGAAGCTTTCTTT.

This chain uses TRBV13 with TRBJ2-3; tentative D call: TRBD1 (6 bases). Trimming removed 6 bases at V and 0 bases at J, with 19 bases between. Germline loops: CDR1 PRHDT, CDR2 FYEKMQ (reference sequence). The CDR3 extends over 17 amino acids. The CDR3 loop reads CASRQNRVRLSTDTQYF. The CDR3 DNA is TGTGCCAGCAGGCAAAACAGGGTCCGGTTAAGCACAGATACGCAGTATTTT.

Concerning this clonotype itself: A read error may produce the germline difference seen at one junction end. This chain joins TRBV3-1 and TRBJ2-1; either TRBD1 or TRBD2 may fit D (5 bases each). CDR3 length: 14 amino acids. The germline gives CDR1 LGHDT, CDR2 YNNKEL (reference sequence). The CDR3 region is CASSTGPVNNGQFF. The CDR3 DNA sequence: TGTGCCAGCAGCACGGGACCCGTAAACAATGGGCAGTTCTTC.

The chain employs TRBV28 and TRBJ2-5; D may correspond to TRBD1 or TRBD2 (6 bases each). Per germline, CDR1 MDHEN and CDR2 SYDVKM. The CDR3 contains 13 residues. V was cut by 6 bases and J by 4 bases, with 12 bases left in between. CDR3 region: CASRGGGGETQYF. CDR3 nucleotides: TGTGCCAGCAGGGGCGGAGGGGGAGAGACCCAGTACTTC.

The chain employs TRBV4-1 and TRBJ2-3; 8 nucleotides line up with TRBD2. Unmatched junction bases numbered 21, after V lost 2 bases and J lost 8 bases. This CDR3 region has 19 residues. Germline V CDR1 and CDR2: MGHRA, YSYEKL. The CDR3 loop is CASSQPRIEDSGVRVTQYF. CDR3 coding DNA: TGCGCCAGCAGCCAACCCCGGATAGAGGATAGCGGGGTTAGAGTTACGCAGTATTTT.

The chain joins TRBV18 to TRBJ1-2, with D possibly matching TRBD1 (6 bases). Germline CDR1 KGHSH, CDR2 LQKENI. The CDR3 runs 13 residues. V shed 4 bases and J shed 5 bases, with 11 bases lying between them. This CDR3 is CASSQGDRYGYTF. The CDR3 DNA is TGTGCCAGCTCACAGGGGGATCGGTATGGCTACACCTTC. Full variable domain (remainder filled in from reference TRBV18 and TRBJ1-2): NAGVMQNPRHLVRRRGQEARLRCSPMKGHSHVYWYRQLPEEGLKFMVYLQKENIIDESGMPKERFSAEFPKEGPSILRIQQVVRGDSAAYFCASSQGDRYGYTFGSGTRLTVV.

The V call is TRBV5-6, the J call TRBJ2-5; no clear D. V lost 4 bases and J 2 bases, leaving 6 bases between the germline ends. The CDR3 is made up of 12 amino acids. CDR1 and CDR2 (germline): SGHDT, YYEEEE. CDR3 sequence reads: CASSRVQETQYF. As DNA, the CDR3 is TGTGCCAGCAGCCGGGTACAAGAGACCCAGTACTTC.

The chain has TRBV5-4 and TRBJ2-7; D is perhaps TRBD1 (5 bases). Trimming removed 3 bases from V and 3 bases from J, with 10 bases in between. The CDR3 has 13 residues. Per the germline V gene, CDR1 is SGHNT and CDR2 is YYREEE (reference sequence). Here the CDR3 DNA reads TGTGCCAGCAGCTCGGCAGGGTTCTACGAGCAGTACTTC. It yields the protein CASSSAGFYEQYF.

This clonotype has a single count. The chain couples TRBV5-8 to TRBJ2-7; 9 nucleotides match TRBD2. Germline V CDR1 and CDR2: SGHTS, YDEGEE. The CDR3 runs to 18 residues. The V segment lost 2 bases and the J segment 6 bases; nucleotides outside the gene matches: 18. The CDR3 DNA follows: TGTGCCAGCAGCTTTGGGTGGTACTCTAGCGGGAACGCGAGCGAGCAGTACTTC. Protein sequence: CASSFGWYSSGNASEQYF.

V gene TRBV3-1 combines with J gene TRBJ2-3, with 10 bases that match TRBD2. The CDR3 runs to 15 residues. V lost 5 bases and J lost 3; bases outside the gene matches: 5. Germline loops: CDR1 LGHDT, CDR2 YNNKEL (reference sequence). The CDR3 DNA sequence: TGTGCCAGCAGCGTCGCTAGCGGGGGAACAGATACGCAGTATTTT. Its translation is CASSVASGGTDTQYF.

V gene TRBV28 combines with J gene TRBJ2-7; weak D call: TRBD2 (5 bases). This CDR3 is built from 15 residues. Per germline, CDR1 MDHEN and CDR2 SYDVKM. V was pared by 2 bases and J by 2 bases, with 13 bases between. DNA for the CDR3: TGTGCCAGCAGTTTAGCGGGTGGCCAAACCTACGAGCAGTACTTC. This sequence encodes CASSLAGGQTYEQYF.

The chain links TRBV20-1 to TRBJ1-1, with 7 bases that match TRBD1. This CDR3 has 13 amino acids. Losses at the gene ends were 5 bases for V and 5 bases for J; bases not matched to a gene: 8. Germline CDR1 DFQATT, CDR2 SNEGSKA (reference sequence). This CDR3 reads CSAFRQGGTEAFF. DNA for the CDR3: TGCAGTGCTTTTCGACAGGGCGGTACTGAAGCTTTCTTT.

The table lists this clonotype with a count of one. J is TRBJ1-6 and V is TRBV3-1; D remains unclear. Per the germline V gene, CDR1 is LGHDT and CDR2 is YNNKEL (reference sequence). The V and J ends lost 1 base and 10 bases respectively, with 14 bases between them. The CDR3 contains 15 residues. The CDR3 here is CASSQVWPEGSPLHF. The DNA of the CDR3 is TGTGCCAGCAGCCAAGTTTGGCCCGAGGGCTCACCCCTCCACTTT.

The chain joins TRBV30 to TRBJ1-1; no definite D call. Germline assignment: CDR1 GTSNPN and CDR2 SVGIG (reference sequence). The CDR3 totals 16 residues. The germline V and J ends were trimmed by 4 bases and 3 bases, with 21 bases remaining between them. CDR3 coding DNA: TGTGCCTGGAATAAGGCGGAACGCGAAGAATACACTGAAGCTTTCTTT. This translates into CAWNKAEREEYTEAFF.

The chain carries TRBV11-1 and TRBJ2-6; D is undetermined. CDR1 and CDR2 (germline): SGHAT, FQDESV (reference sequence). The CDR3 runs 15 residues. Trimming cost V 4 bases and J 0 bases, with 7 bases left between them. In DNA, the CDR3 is TGTGCCAGCAGCTACGGAATCTCTGGGGCCAACGTCCTGACTTTC. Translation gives CASSYGISGANVLTF. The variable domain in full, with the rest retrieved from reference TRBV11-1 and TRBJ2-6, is EAEVAQSPRYKITEKSQAVAFWCDPISGHATLYWYRQILGQGPELLVQFQDESVVDDSQLPKDRFSAERLKGVDSTLKIQPAELGDSAMYLCASSYGISGANVLTFGAGSRLTVL.

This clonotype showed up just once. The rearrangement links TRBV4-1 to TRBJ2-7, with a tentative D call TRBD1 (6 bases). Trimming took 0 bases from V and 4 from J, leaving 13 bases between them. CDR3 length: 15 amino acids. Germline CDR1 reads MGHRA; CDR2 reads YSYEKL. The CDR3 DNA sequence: TGCGCCAGCAGCCAAGAGCCAGGGGCCCCTTACGAGCAGTACTTC. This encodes CASSQEPGAPYEQYF.

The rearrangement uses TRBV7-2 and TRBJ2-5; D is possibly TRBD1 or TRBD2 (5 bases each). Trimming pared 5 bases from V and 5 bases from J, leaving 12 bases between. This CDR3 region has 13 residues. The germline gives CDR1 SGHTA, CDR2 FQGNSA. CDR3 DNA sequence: TGTGCCAGCAGCCCCGGGACGTCGGAGACCCAGTACTTC. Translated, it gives CASSPGTSETQYF.

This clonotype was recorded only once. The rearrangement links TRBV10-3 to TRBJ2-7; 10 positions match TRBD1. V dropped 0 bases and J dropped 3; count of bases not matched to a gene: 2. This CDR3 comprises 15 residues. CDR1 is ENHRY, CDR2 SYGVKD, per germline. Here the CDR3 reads CAISESGQGIYEQYF. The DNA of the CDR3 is TGTGCCATCAGTGAGTCGGGACAGGGGATCTACGAGCAGTACTTC.

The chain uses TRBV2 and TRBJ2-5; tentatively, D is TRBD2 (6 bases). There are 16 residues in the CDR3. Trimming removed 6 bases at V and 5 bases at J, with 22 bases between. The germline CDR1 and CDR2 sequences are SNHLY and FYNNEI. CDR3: CASRDTGTLHRETQYF. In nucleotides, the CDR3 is TGTGCCAGCAGAGACACCGGGACTCTCCATAGGGAGACCCAGTACTTC.

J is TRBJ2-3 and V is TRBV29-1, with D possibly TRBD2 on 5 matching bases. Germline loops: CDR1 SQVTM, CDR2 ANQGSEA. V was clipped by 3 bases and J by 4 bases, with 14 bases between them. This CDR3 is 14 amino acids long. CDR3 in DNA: TGCAGCGTTGAGAGGGATGTGGAGCCAGATACGCAGTATTTT. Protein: CSVERDVEPDTQYF.

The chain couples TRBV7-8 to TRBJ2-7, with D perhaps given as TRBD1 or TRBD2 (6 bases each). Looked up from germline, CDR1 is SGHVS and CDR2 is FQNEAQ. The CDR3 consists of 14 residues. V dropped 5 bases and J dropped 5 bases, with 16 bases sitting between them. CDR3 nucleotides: TGTGCCAGCAGCGCCGAGTGGGGGGCCGACGAGCAGTACTTC. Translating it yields CASSAEWGADEQYF. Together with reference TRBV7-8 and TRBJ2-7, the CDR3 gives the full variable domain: GAGVSQSPRYKVAKRGQDVALRCDPISGHVSLFWYQQALGQGPEFLTYFQNEAQLDKSGLPSDRFFAERPEGSVSTLKIQRTQQEDSAVYLCASSAEWGADEQYFGPGTRLTVT.

Here the CDR3 reads CASSTQGAGAKNIQYF. The CDR3 DNA is TGTGCCAGCAGTACACAGGGGGCGGGAGCCAAAAACATTCAGTACTTC. The chain links TRBV6-1 to TRBJ2-4, with TRBD1 identical over 9 bases. The V and J ends lost 5 bases and 0 bases, in that order; junction bases with no gene match: 5. The CDR3 extends over 16 amino acids. Per the germline V gene, CDR1 is MNHNS and CDR2 is SASEGT.

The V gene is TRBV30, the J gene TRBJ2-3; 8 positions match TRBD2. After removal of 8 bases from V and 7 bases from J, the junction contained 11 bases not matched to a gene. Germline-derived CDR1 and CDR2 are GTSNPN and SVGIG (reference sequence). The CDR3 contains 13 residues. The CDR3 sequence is CATTRGGQNTQYF. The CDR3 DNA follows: TGTGCCACAACACGGGGGGGCCAAAATACGCAGTATTTT.

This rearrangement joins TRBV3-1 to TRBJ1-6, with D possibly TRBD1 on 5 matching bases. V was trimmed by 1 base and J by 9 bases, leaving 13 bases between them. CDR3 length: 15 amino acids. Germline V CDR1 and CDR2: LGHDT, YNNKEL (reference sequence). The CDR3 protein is CASSQVAGSVSPLHF. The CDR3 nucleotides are TGTGCCAGCAGCCAAGTGGCAGGGTCGGTTTCACCCCTCCACTTT.

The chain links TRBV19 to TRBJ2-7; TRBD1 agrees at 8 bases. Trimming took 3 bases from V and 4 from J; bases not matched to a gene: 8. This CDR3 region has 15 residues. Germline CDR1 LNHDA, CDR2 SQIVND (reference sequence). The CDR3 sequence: CASSIGQGMEYEQYF. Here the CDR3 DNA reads TGTGCCAGTAGTATCGGACAGGGAATGGAATACGAGCAGTACTTC. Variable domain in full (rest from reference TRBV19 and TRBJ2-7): DGGITQSPKYLFRKEGQNVTLSCEQNLNHDAMYWYRQDPGQGLRLIYYSQIVNDFQKGDIAEGYSVSREKKESFPLTVTSAQKNPTAFYLCASSIGQGMEYEQYFGPGTRLTVT.